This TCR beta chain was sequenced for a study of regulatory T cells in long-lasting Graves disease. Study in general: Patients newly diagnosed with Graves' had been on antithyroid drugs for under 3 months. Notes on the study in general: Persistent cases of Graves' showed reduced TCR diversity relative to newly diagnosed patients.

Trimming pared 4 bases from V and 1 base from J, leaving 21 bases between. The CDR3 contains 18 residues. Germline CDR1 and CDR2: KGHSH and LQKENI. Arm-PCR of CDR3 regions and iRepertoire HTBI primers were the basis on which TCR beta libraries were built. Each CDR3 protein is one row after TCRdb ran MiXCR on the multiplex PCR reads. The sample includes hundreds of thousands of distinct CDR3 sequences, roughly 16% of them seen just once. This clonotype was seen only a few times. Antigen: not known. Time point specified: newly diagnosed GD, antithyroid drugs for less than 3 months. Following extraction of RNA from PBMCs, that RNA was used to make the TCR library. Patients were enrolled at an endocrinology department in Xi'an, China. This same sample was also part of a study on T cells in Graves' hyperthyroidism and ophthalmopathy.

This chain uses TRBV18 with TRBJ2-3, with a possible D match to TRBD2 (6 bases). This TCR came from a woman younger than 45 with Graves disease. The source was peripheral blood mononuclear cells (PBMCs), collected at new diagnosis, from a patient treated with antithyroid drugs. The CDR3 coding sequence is TGTGCCAGCTCACTATTCTCCCCGGGACTCCCCGGCACAGATACGCAGTATTTT. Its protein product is CASSLFSPGLPGTDTQYF.